The 12 T cell receptor beta chains below come from one sample, sequenced in a study of blood T cell repertoires in COVID-19. The method was immunoSEQ multiplex PCR; TCRdb's version includes in-frame clones alone and lacks a portion of them. There are roughly 200,000 clones in the sample; nearly 90% occur only once, and roughly 12% lies in the top ten. What was sequenced was peripheral blood. The receptors shown here come from a woman younger than 30 who had recovered from COVID-19.

J is TRBJ2-7 and V is TRBV25-1; D is perhaps TRBD2 (6 bases). This CDR3 spans 13 amino acids. Germline values: CDR1 MGHDK, CDR2 SYGVNS. V lost 4 bases and J lost 4, with 11 bases in between. Here the CDR3 DNA reads TGTGCCAGCAGTGGCGGGACCGTTTACGAGCAGTACTTC. Translation: CASSGGTVYEQYF.

This rearrangement joins TRBV13 to TRBJ2-2; D gene uncertain. V dropped 4 bases and J dropped 6 bases, with 18 bases sitting between them. CDR3 length: 16 residues. Germline V gives CDR1 PRHDT, CDR2 FYEKMQ (reference sequence). CDR3 bases: TGTGCCAGCAGCTCTTATTCGTCGAGATCGGCCGGGGAGCTGTTTTTT. Protein sequence: CASSSYSSRSAGELFF.

This clone was found a few times. The chain combines TRBV25-1 with TRBJ1-3; D is ambiguous. The germline gives CDR1 MGHDK, CDR2 SYGVNS. This CDR3 contains 15 residues. With 1 base removed from V and 0 bases from J, the gap between germline ends came to 7 bases. CDR3 nucleotides: TGTGCCAGCAGTGAATCCAGATTCTCTGGAAACACCATATATTTT. Its translation: CASSESRFSGNTIYF.

This clone appeared once. The chain employs TRBV6-4 and TRBJ2-1; D remains ambiguous. This CDR3 region has 13 residues. V was cut by 4 bases and J by 10 bases, with 14 bases left in between. Looked up from germline, CDR1 is MRHNA and CDR2 is SNTAGT. The CDR3 DNA reads as TGTGCCAGCAGTGCCATGCTTTCAGGAGAGCAGTTCTTC. Its translation is CASSAMLSGEQFF.

The chain couples TRBV5-6 to TRBJ2-1; 9 bases are shared with TRBD2. CDR1 and CDR2 (germline): SGHDT, YYEEEE. The CDR3 totals 15 residues. V lost 0 bases and J lost 7; bases outside the gene matches: 5. In nucleotides, the CDR3 is TGTGCCAGCAGCTTGGAGGTAGCGGGAGTGAATGAGCAGTTCTTC. Translation gives CASSLEVAGVNEQFF.

This clone was counted only a few times. The CDR3 nucleotides read TGTGCCAGCTCACCTGACGGGTTTTGGGAGCAGTACTTC. This sequence encodes CASSPDGFWEQYF. The V call is TRBV18, the J call TRBJ2-7; D unclear. The length of the CDR3 is 13 residues. Trimming removed 3 bases from V and 7 bases from J, with 13 bases in between. The V gene's germline CDR1 is KGHSH and CDR2 LQKENI. The variable domain in full, with the rest retrieved from reference TRBV18 and TRBJ2-7, is NAGVMQNPRHLVRRRGQEARLRCSPMKGHSHVYWYRQLPEEGLKFMVYLQKENIIDESGMPKERFSAEFPKEGPSILRIQQVVRGDSAAYFCASSPDGFWEQYFGPGTRLTVT.

The chain is built from TRBV4-1 and TRBJ2-1, with 8 nucleotides matching TRBD2. The CDR3 is 15 amino acids. Germline-derived CDR1 and CDR2 are MGHRA and YSYEKL. Unmatched junction bases numbered 9, after V lost 2 bases and J lost 9 bases. This chain's CDR3 is CASSQTSGSKREQFF. CDR3 coding DNA: TGCGCCAGCAGCCAAACTAGCGGTAGTAAGCGTGAGCAGTTCTTC.

The rearrangement links TRBV11-2 to TRBJ1-1; D gene uncertain. Germline V gene lookup returns CDR1 SGHAT and CDR2 FQNNGV. The germline V and J ends were trimmed by 1 base and 1 base, with 7 bases remaining between them. The CDR3 is 14 amino acids. CDR3 sequence (DNA): TGTGCCAGCAGCTTAGCCCCCGGGAACACTGAAGCTTTCTTT. It is translated as CASSLAPGNTEAFF.

J is TRBJ1-2 and V is TRBV6-5; D might be TRBD1 (6 bases). This CDR3 is 15 amino acids long. The V end lost 4 bases, the J end lost 2 bases, and 14 bases lay between the germline ends. CDR1 MNHEY and CDR2 SVGAGI come from the germline V gene. Written as DNA, the CDR3 is TGTGCCAGCAGTTTTTCGACAGGATCCAACTATGGCTACACCTTC. Protein product: CASSFSTGSNYGYTF.

The rearrangement links TRBV5-1 to TRBJ2-7; weak D call: TRBD2 (5 bases). Trimming took 2 bases from V and 3 from J, leaving 9 bases between them. The CDR3 spans 13 residues. CDR1 and CDR2 (germline): SGHRS, YFSETQ. The CDR3 nucleotides are TGCGCCAGCAGCTTAGGGAGTCTCTACGAGCAGTACTTC. Protein product: CASSLGSLYEQYF.

This chain links TRBV27 with TRBJ1-6; weak D call: TRBD1 (6 bases). The CDR3 contains 17 residues. Germline V CDR1 and CDR2: MNHEY, SMNVEV (reference sequence). Trimming cost V 6 bases and J 7 bases, with 22 bases left between them. The CDR3: CASSSLTGMGLNSPLHF. The CDR3 DNA reads TGTGCCAGCAGCTCTCTCACAGGGATGGGCTTGAATTCACCCCTCCACTTT.

This clone was counted only a few times. The genes are TRBV25-1 and TRBJ2-7; D is unresolved. The V end was cut by 2 bases, the J end by 2 bases, with 13 bases between. This CDR3 comprises 15 residues. In germline, CDR1 is MGHDK, CDR2 SYGVNS. The CDR3 bases are TGTGCCAGCAGTGAACAGGTTCATGACACCTACGAGCAGTACTTC. Residues: CASSEQVHDTYEQYF.